This T cell receptor beta chain was profiled in a study of T-cell memory formation after mild COVID-19. Background on the study: The TCR clusters were mostly specific to one donor.

From 5'RACE with constant-segment primers came TCR alpha and TCR beta cDNA libraries that carried sample barcodes and UMIs. TCRdb ran MiXCR on the 5' RACE reads and lists one entry per CDR3 protein. The sample carries approximately 490,000 distinct CDR3 sequences, roughly 20% recorded once. The germline CDR1 and CDR2 sequences are SGHRS and YFSETQ. The trim removed 2 bases at V and 4 bases at J, leaving 8 bases unmatched. CDR3 length: 16 residues. This sequence originates from an adult woman who had mild COVID-19 (a few samples of this study predate the infection). Cell type and time point are not known. The material sequenced was PBMCs or a T cell subset sorted from them (not recorded which). The chain joins TRBV5-1 to TRBJ1-5, with 8 nucleotides matching TRBD1. CDR3 coding DNA: TGCGCCAGCAGCTTTGAACCCGGACAGGGAAATCAGCCCCAGCATTTT. Protein: CASSFEPGQGNQPQHF.